These 27 T cell receptor beta chains originate from one sample sequenced in a study of T cell repertoires in cytomegalovirus infection. TCRdb passed the reads through MiXCR, listing each CDR3 protein once. The data contain about 160,000 distinct CDR3 sequences, 20% to 25% of them singletons. Antigens of these TCRs are unknown. The sequencing used CD8+ T cells from cultured PBMCs, collected from culture after CMV antigen stimulation. All receptors come from a human donor in good health (CMV status not recorded). Some clones in this sample may be carry-over from other donors' samples.

The chain joins TRBV20-1 to TRBJ1-1; tentatively, D is TRBD1 (6 bases). Germline V gene lookup returns CDR1 DFQATT and CDR2 SNEGSKA (reference sequence). V was clipped by 6 bases and J by 11 bases, with 13 bases between them. The CDR3 has 10 amino acids. CDR3 in amino acids: CSASGQKAFF. The CDR3 coding sequence is TGCAGTGCCTCTGGACAGAAGGCTTTCTTT.

This clonotype was counted between two and nine times. The chain is built from TRBV6-4 and TRBJ2-3; 11 nucleotides match TRBD1. V trimming: 3 bases; J trimming: 4 bases; junction bases outside the gene matches: 3. Germline V CDR1 and CDR2: MRHNA, SNTAGT. This CDR3 spans 15 amino acids. Written as DNA, the CDR3 is TGTGCCAGCAGTGAAGGACAGGGGGCATCAGATACGCAGTATTTT. Protein: CASSEGQGASDTQYF.

The chain links TRBV6-5 to TRBJ1-1, with TRBD1 as a possible D gene (5 bases). Germline lookup yields CDR1 MNHEY and CDR2 SVGAGI. Deletions cut 2 bases from V and 5 bases from J, with 15 bases between. The CDR3 covers 15 residues. CDR3 sequence: CASSYDQAGSTEAFF. In DNA form, the CDR3 reads TGTGCCAGCAGTTACGATCAAGCAGGGAGTACTGAAGCTTTCTTT.

V usage is TRBV7-8 and J usage is TRBJ2-2; 7 bases are shared with TRBD2. The trim removed 5 bases at V and 6 bases at J, leaving 6 bases unmatched. CDR3 length: 14 residues. Germline V gene lookup returns CDR1 SGHVS and CDR2 FQNEAQ. The CDR3 protein is CASSAWGGAGELFF. CDR3 in DNA: TGTGCCAGCAGCGCCTGGGGGGGGGCCGGGGAGCTGTTTTTT.

This clonotype was seen at least ten times. V usage is TRBV7-2 and J usage is TRBJ1-5; no firm D call. The CDR3 loop spans 15 amino acids. Germline V gives CDR1 SGHTA, CDR2 FQGNSA. Trimming left V 1 base short and J 7 bases short, with 14 bases between. CDR3 nucleotide sequence: TGTGCCAGCAGCTTAGTCCTGGGGTCGGGACAGCCCCAGCATTTT. Residues: CASSLVLGSGQPQHF.

The chain has TRBV6-1 and TRBJ2-3; D is unclear. The V end lost 5 bases, the J end lost 2 bases, and 26 bases lay between the germline ends. Germline V gene data show CDR1 as MNHNS and CDR2 as SASEGT. CDR3 size: 19 residues. The chain's CDR3 is CASSHLVNLMVGNTDTQYF. The CDR3 DNA sequence: TGTGCCAGCAGTCATTTGGTCAATTTGATGGTTGGGAACACAGATACGCAGTATTTT.

J is TRBJ2-1 and V is TRBV6-2 or TRBV6-3; the D gene is possibly TRBD1 (6 bases). The V end was cut by 2 bases, the J end by 8 bases, with 19 bases between. The CDR3 has 16 amino acids. Germline-derived CDR1 and CDR2 are MNHEY and SVGEGT. The CDR3, as DNA: TGTGCCAGCAGTTACCCTGGACAGAGAGCCAAGGATGAGCAGTTCTTC. It is translated as CASSYPGQRAKDEQFF.

The table lists this clonotype with a few counts. This sequence joins TRBV12-5 and TRBJ1-2; a weak D match, TRBD1 (6 bases). Trimming removed 5 bases from V and 3 bases from J, with 13 bases in between. Germline V gives CDR1 LGHNT, CDR2 FRNRAP. The CDR3 has 14 amino acids. As DNA, the CDR3 is TGTGCTAGTGGTCCAACGGAGGGGGACTATGGCTACACCTTC. Translation: CASGPTEGDYGYTF.

This rearrangement joins TRBV7-2 to TRBJ2-7, with D perhaps matching TRBD1 or TRBD2 (6 bases each). V dropped 5 bases and J dropped 6 bases, with 23 bases sitting between them. CDR3 length: 16 residues. The germline V gene has CDR1 SGHTA and CDR2 FQGNSA. CDR3 DNA sequence: TGTGCCAGCAGCCGGGGAGATACAGGGAGGAGGGGCGAGCAGTACTTC. Protein: CASSRGDTGRRGEQYF. Supplemented by reference TRBV7-2 and TRBJ2-7, the full variable domain reads GAGVSQSPSNKVTEKGKDVELRCDPISGHTALYWYRQSLGQGLEFLIYFQGNSAPDKSGLPSDRFSAERTGGSVSTLTIQRTQQEDSAVYLCASSRGDTGRRGEQYFGPGTRLTVT.

This clonotype was seen repeatedly, ten times or more. The CDR3 DNA reads TGTGCCAGCAGTTTTTTGGGGCGAATGCGCAATCAGCCCCAGCATTTT. As protein: CASSFLGRMRNQPQHF. The V and J genes are TRBV27 and TRBJ1-5; tentatively, D is TRBD1 (5 bases). CDR3 length: 16 residues. Trimming removed 3 bases at V and 2 bases at J, with 14 bases between. Germline CDR1 is MNHEY and CDR2 is SMNVEV (reference sequence).

This rearrangement joins TRBV9 to TRBJ1-2, with 7 nucleotides matching TRBD1. CDR3 length equals 13 residues. V shed 0 bases, J shed 6 bases, and the junction held 2 bases outside the gene matches. From germline, CDR1 is SGDLS and CDR2 YYNGEE. CDR3 DNA sequence: TGTGCCAGCAGCGTAGTAACAGGGGATGGCTACACCTTC. It yields the protein CASSVVTGDGYTF.

In its sample, this clonotype was seen many times. The chain couples TRBV7-6 to TRBJ2-5; 11 bases agree with TRBD2. The CDR3 covers 16 residues. Germline V gene lookup returns CDR1 SGHVS and CDR2 FNYEAQ. J gave up 2 bases and V 4 bases, and 6 bases lay outside the gene matches. CDR3: CASSSPPSGGQETQYF. The CDR3 region has the DNA TGTGCCAGCAGCTCACCCCCTAGCGGGGGGCAAGAGACCCAGTACTTC.

J is TRBJ2-1 and V is TRBV29-1; tentative D call: TRBD1 (6 bases). Germline V gives CDR1 SQVTM, CDR2 ANQGSEA. The CDR3 consists of 17 residues. Trimming took 1 base from V and 0 from J, leaving 16 bases between them. In nucleotides, the CDR3 is TGCAGCGTTGAAGGAAGGGGACAAAAGAGCTCCTACAATGAGCAGTTCTTC. Its translation: CSVEGRGQKSSYNEQFF.

Many counts were recorded for this clonotype. The V and J genes are TRBV19 and TRBJ2-6; D may match TRBD1 or TRBD2 (5 bases each). Between the trimmed V and J ends, which lost 0 bases and 0 bases, there was a span of 6 bases. The germline gives CDR1 LNHDA, CDR2 SQIVND (reference sequence). The length of the CDR3 is 16 residues. In DNA form, the CDR3 reads TGTGCCAGTAGTATAGATGGGGGCTCTGGGGCCAACGTCCTGACTTTC. Its translation is CASSIDGGSGANVLTF.

This rearrangement joins TRBV4-1 to TRBJ1-1, with D maybe TRBD1 (5 bases). Germline CDR1 is MGHRA and CDR2 is YSYEKL. The CDR3 length is 14 residues. V dropped 1 base and J dropped 3 bases, with 9 bases sitting between them. The CDR3 sequence is CASSQARGYTEAFF. The CDR3 coding sequence is TGCGCCAGCAGCCAAGCAAGGGGATACACTGAAGCTTTCTTT.

There are a few counts of this clonotype. This chain links TRBV23-1 with TRBJ2-5; the D gene could be TRBD1 or TRBD2 (5 bases each). TRBV23-1 is identified as an open reading frame with a role that is uncertain. V lost 6 bases and J 7 bases, leaving 12 bases between the germline ends. CDR3 size: 12 residues. For the CDR3, the DNA is TGCGCCAGCAGGAGGGGTGAAAGGACCCAGTACTTC. Translating gives CASRRGERTQYF.

Written as DNA, the CDR3 is TGTGCCAGCAGCTTCAGGGGTCCCACTGAAGCTTTCTTT. The encoded protein is CASSFRGPTEAFF. The rearrangement joins TRBV7-9 to TRBJ1-1; perhaps TRBD1 as D (6 bases). V lost 3 bases to trimming and J lost 4 bases, with 9 bases between them. Per the germline V gene, CDR1 is SEHNR and CDR2 is FQNEAQ (reference sequence). This CDR3 has 13 amino acids. Full variable domain (remainder filled in from reference TRBV7-9 and TRBJ1-1): DTGVSQNPRHKITKRGQNVTFRCDPISEHNRLYWYRQTLGQGPEFLTYFQNEAQLEKSRLLSDRFSAERPKGSFSTLEIQRTEQGDSAMYLCASSFRGPTEAFFGQGTRLTVV.

This chain joins TRBV6-5 and TRBJ2-1; maybe TRBD1 (5 bases). Germline loops: CDR1 MNHEY, CDR2 SVGAGI. V shed 3 bases and J shed 5 bases, with 11 bases lying between them. This CDR3 spans 14 amino acids. The CDR3 reads CASSYSSGNNEQFF. The DNA of the CDR3 is TGTGCCAGCAGTTATAGTTCAGGGAACAATGAGCAGTTCTTC.

This clonotype was seen more than once but under ten times. The chain has TRBV7-2 and TRBJ1-2; 11 bases map to TRBD1. The germline V gene has CDR1 SGHTA and CDR2 FQGNSA. This CDR3 contains 15 residues. The trim removed 4 bases at V and 4 bases at J, leaving 5 bases unmatched. The CDR3 protein is CASSSDRGQAYGYTF. In nucleotides, the CDR3 is TGTGCCAGCAGCTCGGACAGGGGGCAAGCCTATGGCTACACCTTC.

The V gene is TRBV6-1, the J gene TRBJ2-5; D is unresolved. This CDR3 has 15 amino acids. The V and J ends lost 6 bases and 5 bases respectively, with 19 bases between them. Germline CDR1 is MNHNS and CDR2 is SASEGT. The CDR3 loop reads CASSPYRTVRETQYF. For the CDR3, the DNA is TGTGCCAGCAGCCCGTACCGGACGGTCCGGGAGACCCAGTACTTC.

In its sample, this clonotype was seen a few times. V and J are TRBV7-2 and TRBJ2-7, with TRBD2 matching over 8 bases. The trim removed 2 bases at V and 4 bases at J, leaving 4 bases unmatched. This CDR3 has 14 residues. Looked up from germline, CDR1 is SGHTA and CDR2 is FQGNSA. The CDR3 region has the DNA TGTGCCAGCAGCTTATCGGGGGGGCGGTACGAGCAGTACTTC. The encoded protein is CASSLSGGRYEQYF.

This clonotype was seen a handful of times. V and J are TRBV11-2 and TRBJ1-6; 8 nucleotides align to TRBD1. The CDR3 consists of 15 residues. Per germline, CDR1 SGHAT and CDR2 FQNNGV. V lost 5 bases to trimming and J lost 3 bases; unmatched junction nucleotides: 3. CDR3 loop: CASSLQGGYNSPLHF. The CDR3 coding sequence is TGTGCCAGCAGCCTACAGGGGGGCTATAATTCACCCCTCCACTTT. Together with reference TRBV11-2 and TRBJ1-6, the CDR3 gives the full variable domain: EAGVAQSPRYKIIEKRQSVAFWCNPISGHATLYWYQQILGQGPKLLIQFQNNGVVDDSQLPKDRFSAERLKGVDSTLKIQPAKLEDSAVYLCASSLQGGYNSPLHFGNGTRLTVT.

The chain recombines TRBV4-1 with TRBJ1-2, with TRBD1 identical over 8 bases. Trimming cost V 2 bases and J 1 base; bases outside gene matches: 6. Per germline, CDR1 MGHRA and CDR2 YSYEKL. This CDR3 has 16 amino acids. CDR3 region: CASSQSDRGVNYGYTF. The CDR3 DNA reads as TGCGCCAGCAGCCAATCAGACAGGGGAGTTAACTATGGCTACACCTTC.

This clonotype was counted between two and nine times. This rearrangement joins TRBV7-9 to TRBJ2-7; 8 bases match TRBD1. This CDR3 has 14 amino acids. Losses at the gene ends were 4 bases for V and 7 bases for J; bases not matched to a gene: 9. Looked up from germline, CDR1 is SEHNR and CDR2 is FQNEAQ (reference sequence). The CDR3, as DNA: TGTGCCAGCAGCTCCACGGACAGGGCATGGGAGCAGTACTTC. Encoded protein: CASSSTDRAWEQYF.

This clonotype was seen only a few times. The chain carries TRBV7-2 and TRBJ2-3; possibly TRBD1 or TRBD2 for D (6 bases each). The CDR3 covers 15 residues. From germline, CDR1 is SGHTA and CDR2 FQGNSA. V was trimmed by 6 bases and J by 3 bases, leaving 16 bases between them. For the CDR3, the DNA is TGTGCCAGCAGGATGAGGGGGGCGGGAACAGATACGCAGTATTTT. Translation gives CASRMRGAGTDTQYF.

The V gene is TRBV6-6, the J gene TRBJ1-1; D not resolved. The CDR3 runs to 15 residues. V lost 0 bases to trimming and J lost 1 base, with 9 bases between them. Germline values: CDR1 MNHNY, CDR2 SVGAGI (reference sequence). The CDR3 sequence: CASSYSRGSNTEAFF. CDR3 DNA sequence: TGTGCCAGCAGTTACTCCCGGGGATCGAACACTGAAGCTTTCTTT.

The sample holds a few counts of this clonotype. The chain joins TRBV7-2 to TRBJ2-5; weak D call: TRBD1 (6 bases). Germline V gene data show CDR1 as SGHTA and CDR2 as FQGNSA. The CDR3 sequence is 14 residues long. Deletions cut 5 bases from V and 5 bases from J, with 15 bases between. DNA of the CDR3: TGTGCCAGCAGCATTCGACAGGAGATCGAGACCCAGTACTTC. It yields the protein CASSIRQEIETQYF. The full variable domain, with the rest looked up from reference TRBV7-2 and TRBJ2-5, is GAGVSQSPSNKVTEKGKDVELRCDPISGHTALYWYRQSLGQGLEFLIYFQGNSAPDKSGLPSDRFSAERTGGSVSTLTIQRTQQEDSAVYLCASSIRQEIETQYFGPGTRLLVL.